Below, 4 T cell receptor beta chains from the same sample are listed, as sequenced in a study of T-cell reconstitution after alpha-beta-depleted transplantation in children. Unique molecular identifiers were incorporated into the prepared TCRbeta library. TCRdb re-called the PCR reads with MiXCR, one entry per CDR3 protein. Among hundreds of thousands of distinct CDR3 sequences, 6.5% to 9% were seen once, and the ten largest hold almost 6.5%. The material was PBMCs, mostly from graft donor cells, obtained 180 days after TCRalphabeta/CD19-depleted stem cell transplant. These receptors were taken from a male patient under 18 who had a stem cell transplant for acute lymphoblastic leukemia, so the T cells may come from the graft donor.

Ten or more counts support this clonotype. The V call is TRBV12-3 or TRBV12-4, the J call TRBJ1-1; 9 bases map to TRBD1. The CDR3 is made up of 15 amino acids. Trimming removed 6 bases from V and 5 bases from J; junction bases left unmatched: 10. CDR3 bases: TGTGCCAGCAGCCTCCCTTGGGACAGGGTAACTGAAGCTTTCTTT. Protein product: CASSLPWDRVTEAFF.

The rearrangement uses TRBV20-1 and TRBJ2-3; 7 bases line up with TRBD2. Germline loops: CDR1 DFQATT, CDR2 SNEGSKA (reference sequence). The V segment lost 2 bases and the J segment 6 bases; nucleotides outside the gene matches: 17. The CDR3 contains 17 residues. CDR3 region: CSARSRRLAVRTDTQYF. The DNA of the CDR3 is TGCAGTGCTAGAAGCAGGCGGCTAGCGGTCCGGACGGATACGCAGTATTTT.

At least ten counts were recorded for this clonotype. V and J are TRBV28 and TRBJ2-7; D might be TRBD1 (6 bases). Trimming removed 6 bases at V and 0 bases at J, with 15 bases between. The CDR3 contains 15 residues. Germline CDR1 is MDHEN and CDR2 is SYDVKM. The CDR3, as DNA: TGTGCCAGCAGGCCACAGGGTCCCCTCTCCTACGAGCAGTACTTC. Translated: CASRPQGPLSYEQYF. Full variable domain (rest looked up from reference TRBV28 and TRBJ2-7): DVKVTQSSRYLVKRTGEKVFLECVQDMDHENMFWYRQDPGLGLRLIYFSYDVKMKEKGDIPEGYSVSREKKERFSLILESASTNQTSMYLCASRPQGPLSYEQYFGPGTRLTVT.

This clonotype was detected ten times or more. This sequence joins TRBV12-3 or TRBV12-4 and TRBJ2-1, with D possibly being TRBD2 (6 bases). Trimming left V 6 bases short and J 6 bases short, with 21 bases between. This CDR3 has 16 amino acids. CDR3 residues: CASRLAASVKTNEQFF. The DNA of the CDR3 is TGTGCCAGCAGATTGGCAGCTAGCGTAAAAACCAATGAGCAGTTCTTC.